The rows below give T cell receptor beta chains drawn from one sample of a study of T cells expressing NK-cell markers. TCRdb re-called the 5' RACE reads; one entry per CDR3 protein, DNA not given. In all, the sample yields 400,000 to 500,000 distinct CDR3 sequences. The sequenced material came from blood T cells: a sorted CD56 or NKG2C T cell subset, CD4+ or CD8+ T cells, or bulk PBMC T cells (not recorded which). Receptor source: a woman between 18 and 70 years old in good health. Each CDR3 is given with its conserved first and last residue.

v_gene	j_gene	CDR3aa
TRBV5-3	TRBJ1-2	CARSLLVRTGADGYTF
TRBV12-3/TRBV12-4	TRBJ1-5	CASSLFRQPQHF
TRBV5-1	TRBJ2-3	CASSLESGRADTQYF
TRBV5-1	TRBJ1-4	CASSLMVGEKLFF
TRBV5-1	TRBJ2-2	CASSLLRSNTGELFF
TRBV7-2	TRBJ2-7	CASSFGLAGLSYEQYF
TRBV5-1	TRBJ1-1	CASSNIQGARAFF
TRBV12-5	TRBJ1-5	CASGSDRVNQPQHF
TRBV20-1	TRBJ2-1	CSARAPDRVGGEQFF
TRBV4-1	TRBJ1-6	CASSQGRTGSNSPLHF
TRBV29-1	TRBJ1-5	CSVGGDSYNQPQHF
TRBV7-2	TRBJ2-7	CASSPPSSTEQYF
TRBV20-1	TRBJ2-1	CSARGLAGVAYNEQFF
TRBV6-5	TRBJ2-1	CASSYSIGGQNYLF